This T cell receptor beta chain stems from a study of STAT5B mutations in CD4+ large granular lymphocyte leukemia. Findings and limits, study-wide: Main leukemic clonotypes were patient-specific, but about 25% appeared at low frequency elsewhere.

The germline CDR1 and CDR2 sequences are SGHTA and FQGTGA. This CDR3 has 14 residues. Between the trimmed V and J ends, which lost 3 bases and 7 bases, there was a span of 10 bases. On this clone itself: Its antigen is as yet unknown.

Original processing notes: Productive clonotypes were detectable down to 2.59 x 10-5 frequency. Assay: immunoSEQ multiplex PCR; the TCRdb copy retains only in-frame clones and omits some. V, J and clone size are those of that table, while D and trimming were read from the DNA. The sample shows over 25,000 clones, approximately 70% of them seen only once. The sequence was obtained from a human donor in good health. This sequence joins TRBV7-3 and TRBJ2-6; possibly TRBD2 for D (7 bases). The sample comprised CD4+ T cells from blood buffy coats. CDR3 in amino acids: CASSLGGGANVLTF. Written as DNA, the CDR3 is TGTGCCAGCAGCTTGGGCGGGGGCGCCAACGTCCTGACTTTC.